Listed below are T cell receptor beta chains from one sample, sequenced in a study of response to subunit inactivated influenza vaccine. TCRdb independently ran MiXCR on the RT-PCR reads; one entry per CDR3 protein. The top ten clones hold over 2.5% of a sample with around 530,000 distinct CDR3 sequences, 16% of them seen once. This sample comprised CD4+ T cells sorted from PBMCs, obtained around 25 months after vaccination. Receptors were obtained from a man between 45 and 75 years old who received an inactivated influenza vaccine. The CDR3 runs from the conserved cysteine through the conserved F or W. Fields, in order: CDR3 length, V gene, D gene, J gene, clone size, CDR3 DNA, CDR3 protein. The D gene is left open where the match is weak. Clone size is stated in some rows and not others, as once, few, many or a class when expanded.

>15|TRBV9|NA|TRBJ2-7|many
TGTGCCAGCAGCGTAGGACACGCAGGTGTCAACGAGCAGTACTTC
CASSVGHAGVNEQYF
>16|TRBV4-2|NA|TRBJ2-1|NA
TGTGCCAGCAGCCGATTCGGCGGCAGCTCCTACAATGAGCAGTTCTTC
CASSRFGGSSYNEQFF
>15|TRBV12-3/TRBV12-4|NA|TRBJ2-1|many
TGTGCCAGCAGAGATGGATGGGGAGAATACAATGAGCAGTTCTTC
CASRDGWGEYNEQFF
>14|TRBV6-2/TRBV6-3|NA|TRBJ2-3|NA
TGTGCCAGCAGTCGGGCAGCTAGCACAGATACGCAGTATTTT
CASSRAASTDTQYF
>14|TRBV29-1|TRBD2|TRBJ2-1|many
TGCAGCGTTCAACTAGCGGGGGGGCGGGGTGAGCAGTTCTTC
CSVQLAGGRGEQFF
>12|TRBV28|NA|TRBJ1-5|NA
TGTGCCAGTTTCAGGGGTGGGCAGCCCCAGCATTTT
CASFRGGQPQHF
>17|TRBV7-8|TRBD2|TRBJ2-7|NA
TGTGCCAGCAGCTCCCGGACTAGCGGGCCATTGTCCTACGAGCAGTACTTC
CASSSRTSGPLSYEQYF
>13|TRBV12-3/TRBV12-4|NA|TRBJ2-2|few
TGTGCCAGCAGTTACCTTATAACCGGGGAGCTGTTTTTT
CASSYLITGELFF
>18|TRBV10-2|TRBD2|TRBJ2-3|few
TGCGCCAGCAGGAAACTAGCGGGGGGCGGCTGGGGCACAGATACGCAGTATTTT
CASRKLAGGGWGTDTQYF
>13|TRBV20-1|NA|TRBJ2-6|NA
TGCAGTGCTACTCGGCCCGGGGCCAACGTCCTGACTTTC
CSATRPGANVLTF
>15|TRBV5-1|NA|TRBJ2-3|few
TGCGCCAGCAGCTTGATGGGTTACCCGACAGATACGCAGTATTTT
CASSLMGYPTDTQYF
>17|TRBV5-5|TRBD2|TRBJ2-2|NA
TGTGCCAGCACCCCTAGGGCGGCGGGGGGGGCGACCGGGGAGCTGTTTTTT
CASTPRAAGGATGELFF
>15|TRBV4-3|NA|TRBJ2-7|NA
TGCGCCAGCAGCCAAGATATCAACAGTTACTACGAGCAGTACTTC
CASSQDINSYYEQYF
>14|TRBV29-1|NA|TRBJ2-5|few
TGCAGCGTTGTGTTAGTGAACTTCCAAGAGACCCAGTACTTC
CSVVLVNFQETQYF
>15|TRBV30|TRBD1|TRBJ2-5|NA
TGTGCCTGGAGTGGACAGGGGGCTTATCAAGAGACCCAGTACTTC
CAWSGQGAYQETQYF
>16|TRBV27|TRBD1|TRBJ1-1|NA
TGTGCCAGCACCAGGACAGGGGGCGGGGTGTTCACTGAAGCTTTCTTT
CASTRTGGGVFTEAFF
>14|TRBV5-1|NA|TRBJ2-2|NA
TGCGCCAGCAGCAAGGACACCAACACCGGGGAGCTGTTTTTT
CASSKDTNTGELFF
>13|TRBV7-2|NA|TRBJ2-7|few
TGTGCCAGCAGCTTATTTAGTCTCTACGAGCAGTACTTC
CASSLFSLYEQYF
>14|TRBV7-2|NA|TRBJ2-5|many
TGTGCCAGCAGAAGGCGGGAACCCCAAGAGACCCAGTACTTC
CASRRREPQETQYF
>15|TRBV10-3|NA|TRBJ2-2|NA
TGTGCCATCAGTCCCTCCGACGACTCCACCGGGGAGCTGTTTTTT
CAISPSDDSTGELFF
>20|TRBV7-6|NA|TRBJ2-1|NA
TGTGCCAGCAGCTTACCCGGTTGGGCTACAGGGTCGGGGACGGTGAATGAGCAGTTCTTC
CASSLPGWATGSGTVNEQFF
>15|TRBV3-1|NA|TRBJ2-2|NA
TGTGCCAGCAGCCAAGGCCCGACTGGTTCCGGGGAGCTGTTTTTT
CASSQGPTGSGELFF
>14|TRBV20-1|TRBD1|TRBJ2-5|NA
TGCAGTGCTAGCGCGGGACAGGGGCGCGAGACCCAGTACTTC
CSASAGQGRETQYF
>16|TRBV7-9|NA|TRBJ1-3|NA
TGTGCCAGCAGCTTAGAAGGGCGGCGCTCTGGAAACACCATATATTTT
CASSLEGRRSGNTIYF
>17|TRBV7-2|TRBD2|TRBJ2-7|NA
TGTGCCAGCAGCTTTGGACTAGCGGGGGCCGGCTCCTACGAGCAGTACTTC
CASSFGLAGAGSYEQYF
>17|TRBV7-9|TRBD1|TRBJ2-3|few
TGTGCCAGCAGCTCCCACTCGGGACAGGGACCGCGAGATACGCAGTATTTT
CASSSHSGQGPRDTQYF
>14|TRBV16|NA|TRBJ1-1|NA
TGTGCCAGCAGCCAATCGCAGGGAGGAACTGAAGCTTTCTTT
CASSQSQGGTEAFF
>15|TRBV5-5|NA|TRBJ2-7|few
TGTGCCAGCAGCTATCTTGCGGGGGCAGCGGGCGAGCAGTACTTC
CASSYLAGAAGEQYF
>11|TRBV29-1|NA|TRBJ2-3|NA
TGCAGCGTTGCCAAAACAGATACGCAGTATTTT
CSVAKTDTQYF
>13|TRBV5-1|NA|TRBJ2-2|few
TGCGCCAGCAGCGCATACACAAACGGGGAGCTGTTTTTT
CASSAYTNGELFF
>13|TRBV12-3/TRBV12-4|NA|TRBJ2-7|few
TGTTCCAGCAGTTTAGGAGAAAACAACGAGCAGTACTTC
CSSSLGENNEQYF
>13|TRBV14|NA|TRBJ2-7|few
TGTGCCAGCAGCCAAATCTTCAGCGGGGAGCAGTACTTC
CASSQIFSGEQYF
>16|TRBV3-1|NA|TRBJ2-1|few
TGTGCCAGCAGCCAAGCGGGGGACGGATCCTACAATGAGCAGTTCTTC
CASSQAGDGSYNEQFF
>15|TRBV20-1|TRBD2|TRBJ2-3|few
TGCAGTGCTACTAAGACTAGCGGGAGTACATATACGCAGTATTTT
CSATKTSGSTYTQYF
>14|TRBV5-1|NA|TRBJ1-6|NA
TGCGCCAGCAGCCCCGACAGGACGAATTCACCCCTCCACTTT
CASSPDRTNSPLHF
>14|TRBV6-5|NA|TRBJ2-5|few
TGTGCCAGCAGTTACCCACCAGGGAAAGAGACCCAGTACTTC
CASSYPPGKETQYF
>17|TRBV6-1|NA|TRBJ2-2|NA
TGTGCCAGCAGGAAAAAACCGGGACAATCCTACACCGGGGAGCTGTTTTTT
CASRKKPGQSYTGELFF
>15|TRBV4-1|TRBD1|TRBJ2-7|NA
TGCGCCAGCAGCCACCAACAGGGGGTACGGGCCGAGCAGTACTTC
CASSHQQGVRAEQYF
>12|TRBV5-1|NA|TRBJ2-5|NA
TGCGCCAGCCGGGATCCAGAAGAGACCCAGTACTTC
CASRDPEETQYF
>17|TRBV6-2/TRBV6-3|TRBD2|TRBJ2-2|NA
TGTGCCAGCAGAGGCCATAGCGGGGCCACGAACACCGGGGAGCTGTTTTTT
CASRGHSGATNTGELFF
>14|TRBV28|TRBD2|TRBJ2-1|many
TGTGCCAGCAGTTTAGAGACTAGCGGGAGGGCCCCCTTCTTC
CASSLETSGRAPFF
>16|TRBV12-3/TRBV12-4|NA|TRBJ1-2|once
TGTGCCAGCAGCCCCCGTACCGGGGGGAAAGACTATGGCTACACCTTC
CASSPRTGGKDYGYTF
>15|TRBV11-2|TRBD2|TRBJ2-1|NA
TGTGCCAGCAGCTTCAGGGCTAGCGGGACCAATGAGCAGTTCTTC
CASSFRASGTNEQFF
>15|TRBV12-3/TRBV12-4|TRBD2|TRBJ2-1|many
TGTGCCAGCAGTTCCCTGGGGGGGGGCTACAATGAGCAGTTCTTC
CASSSLGGGYNEQFF